This T cell receptor (beta chain) is drawn from a study of early T cells in non-severe SARS-CoV-2 infection. CDR3 size: 14 residues. The V segment lost 5 bases and the J segment 2 bases; nucleotides outside the gene matches: 4. Germline V CDR1 and CDR2: MNHNY, SVGAGI (reference sequence). Researchers attached unique molecular identifiers to individual cDNA molecules. TCRdb recomputed calls from the 5' RACE reads with MiXCR, one row per CDR3 protein. This sample has 60,000 to 90,000 distinct CDR3 sequences, with roughly 16% found just once. Sequencing input: whole blood. This sequence joins TRBV6-6 and TRBJ2-3, with 7 bases that match TRBD1. This clonotype originated in an adult who was a healthcare worker with PCR-confirmed SARS-CoV-2 infection or an uninfected control (not recorded which). Here the CDR3 reads CASSDTGATDTQYF. In DNA form, the CDR3 reads TGTGCCAGCAGTGATACAGGGGCCACAGATACGCAGTATTTT.